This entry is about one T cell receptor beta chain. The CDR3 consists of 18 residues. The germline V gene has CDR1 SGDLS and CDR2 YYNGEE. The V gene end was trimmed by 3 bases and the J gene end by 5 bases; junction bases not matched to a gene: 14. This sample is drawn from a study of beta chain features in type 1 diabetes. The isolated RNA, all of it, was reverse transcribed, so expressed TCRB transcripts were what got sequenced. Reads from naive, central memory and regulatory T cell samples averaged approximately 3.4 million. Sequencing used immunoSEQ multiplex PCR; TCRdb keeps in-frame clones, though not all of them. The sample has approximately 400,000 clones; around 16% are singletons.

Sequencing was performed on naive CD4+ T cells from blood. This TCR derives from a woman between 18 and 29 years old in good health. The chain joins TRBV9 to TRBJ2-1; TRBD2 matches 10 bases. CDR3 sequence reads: CASSGSRGRSGRDNEQFF. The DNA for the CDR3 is TGTGCCAGCAGCGGGTCCCGGGGTAGGAGCGGGAGGGACAATGAGCAGTTCTTC.